The rows below give T cell receptor beta chains drawn from one sample of a study of glioma-infiltrating T cells after dendritic cell vaccination. Assay used: immunoSEQ multiplex PCR; TCRdb lists only in-frame clones, some missing. The sample holds fewer than 100,000 clones; about nine tenths are singletons and the top ten take 15% to 17%. This sample comprised blood, obtained before dendritic cell vaccination. These receptor sequences come from a human donor with glioblastoma. Each CDR3 is given with its conserved first and last residue. A D gene is named only where the DNA matches it firmly. Some rows have no size entry. The others give once, few or many, or a class for an expanded clone.

J: TRBJ2-7; D: TRBD1; size: once; V: TRBV7-9; DNA: TGTGCCAGCAGCTTCAGACAGGGGTCTTCCTACGAGCAGTACTTC; CDR3: CASSFRQGSSYEQYF
J: TRBJ1-6; D: TRBD1; size: -; V: TRBV15; DNA: TGTGCCACCAGCAGGGACAGGCAAAGCTCCTATAATTCACCCCTCCACTTT; CDR3: CATSRDRQSSYNSPLHF
J: TRBJ1-1; D: TRBD1; size: -; V: TRBV7-9; DNA: TGTGCCAGCAGCTCAGGGGGCAGGGGGAACACTGAAGCTTTCTTT; CDR3: CASSSGGRGNTEAFF
J: TRBJ2-3; D: -; size: -; V: TRBV7-9; DNA: TGTGCCAGCAGCCCAGGATCAAGCACAGATACGCAGTATTTT; CDR3: CASSPGSSTDTQYF
J: TRBJ2-1; D: TRBD2; size: once; V: TRBV29-1; DNA: TGCAGCGCCGGGCGGGGGGGAGAACTGTTCTTC; CDR3: CSAGRGGELFF
J: TRBJ2-6; D: TRBD1; size: once; V: TRBV30; DNA: TGTGCCTGGGGACAGGGAGGAGCTGGGGCCAACGTCCTGACTTTC; CDR3: CAWGQGGAGANVLTF
J: TRBJ2-5; D: TRBD1; size: -; V: TRBV5-1; DNA: TGCGCCAGCAGCCCGGACAGGGGGACGGAGACCCAGTACTTC; CDR3: CASSPDRGTETQYF
J: TRBJ2-1; D: -; size: -; V: TRBV29-1; DNA: TGCAGCGTTGAAAATCCCCAGCGGACCACCTCCTACAATGAGCAGTTCTTC; CDR3: CSVENPQRTTSYNEQFF
J: TRBJ2-1; D: TRBD1; size: -; V: TRBV5-1; DNA: TGCGCCAGCAGCTTACAGGGGGCTGGGGATGAGCAGTTCTTC; CDR3: CASSLQGAGDEQFF
J: TRBJ2-7; D: TRBD1; size: -; V: TRBV4-2; DNA: TGTGCCAGCAGCCAAGATGAAACCCCGGGACAGGGGACCTACGAGCAGTACTTC; CDR3: CASSQDETPGQGTYEQYF
J: TRBJ1-2; D: TRBD1; size: -; V: TRBV19; DNA: TGTGCCAGTAGTATAAGGACAGGTCTGATCCGGGGCTACACCTTC; CDR3: CASSIRTGLIRGYTF
J: TRBJ1-2; D: -; size: -; V: TRBV7-2; DNA: TGTGCCAGCAGCTTAGCCGAGGGGGGGGGCTATGGCTACACCTTC; CDR3: CASSLAEGGGYGYTF
J: TRBJ1-2; D: -; size: -; V: TRBV27; DNA: TGTGCCAGCAGTTACCTAGGAGGGTTCTATGGCTACACCTTC; CDR3: CASSYLGGFYGYTF
J: TRBJ2-7; D: -; size: -; V: TRBV6-5; DNA: TGTGCCAGCAGTTACTCGTTCTTGGGCGAGCAGTACTTC; CDR3: CASSYSFLGEQYF
J: TRBJ1-2; D: -; size: -; V: TRBV27; DNA: TGTGCCAGCAGTACTTCCGGTAATCTAAACTATGGCTACACCTTC; CDR3: CASSTSGNLNYGYTF
J: TRBJ2-7; D: TRBD1; size: -; V: TRBV27; DNA: TGTGCCAGCAGAAGGACAGGGTTCGAGCAGTACTTC; CDR3: CASRRTGFEQYF
J: TRBJ1-1; D: -; size: -; V: TRBV5-1; DNA: TGCGCCAGCAGCTTACAGGGAGCCTCCATCGCTGAAGCTTTCTTT; CDR3: CASSLQGASIAEAFF
J: TRBJ1-1; D: -; size: -; V: TRBV27; DNA: TGTGCCAGCAGGCCCGACAGCCTGAACACTGAAGCTTTCTTT; CDR3: CASRPDSLNTEAFF
J: TRBJ2-2; D: TRBD2; size: once; V: TRBV5-1; DNA: TGCGCCAGCATTAGCGGGAATTCGAACACCGGGGAGCTGTTTTTT; CDR3: CASISGNSNTGELFF
J: TRBJ1-1; D: TRBD1; size: -; V: TRBV27; DNA: TGTGCCAGCAGTCCGGGGACAGCATGGACTGAAGCTTTCTTT; CDR3: CASSPGTAWTEAFF
J: TRBJ2-5; D: TRBD2; size: -; V: TRBV7-2; DNA: TGTGCCAGCAGTCGGGACTACTATACACAAGAGACCCAGTACTTC; CDR3: CASSRDYYTQETQYF
J: TRBJ2-1; D: TRBD2; size: -; V: TRBV9; DNA: TGTGCCAGCAGCTCGAGCGGGGATGAGCAGTTCTTC; CDR3: CASSSSGDEQFF